This TCR beta chain was identified in a study of T cells after yellow fever vaccination. This clonotype was detected many times. TCRdb re-called the 5' RACE reads through MiXCR, storing one row per CDR3 protein. The table lists 200,000 to 250,000 distinct CDR3 sequences, approximately 3% of them singletons, with about 3% in the top ten. The CDR3 is 17 residues long. Trimming stripped 8 bases from V and 3 bases from J, with 25 bases between. Per germline, CDR1 ENHRY and CDR2 SYGVKD. This sequence joins TRBV10-3 and TRBJ2-5, with D perhaps TRBD1 (6 bases). Specimen: CD4+ T cells sorted from PBMCs, collected 10 days after the yellow fever booster vaccination. This sequence originates from a man aged 18 to 29 who received the YFV17D yellow fever vaccine. The CDR3 reads CAIATGRRKNGKETQYF. The DNA of the CDR3 is TGTGCCATCGCCACAGGGCGCCGTAAGAATGGGAAAGAGACCCAGTACTTC.